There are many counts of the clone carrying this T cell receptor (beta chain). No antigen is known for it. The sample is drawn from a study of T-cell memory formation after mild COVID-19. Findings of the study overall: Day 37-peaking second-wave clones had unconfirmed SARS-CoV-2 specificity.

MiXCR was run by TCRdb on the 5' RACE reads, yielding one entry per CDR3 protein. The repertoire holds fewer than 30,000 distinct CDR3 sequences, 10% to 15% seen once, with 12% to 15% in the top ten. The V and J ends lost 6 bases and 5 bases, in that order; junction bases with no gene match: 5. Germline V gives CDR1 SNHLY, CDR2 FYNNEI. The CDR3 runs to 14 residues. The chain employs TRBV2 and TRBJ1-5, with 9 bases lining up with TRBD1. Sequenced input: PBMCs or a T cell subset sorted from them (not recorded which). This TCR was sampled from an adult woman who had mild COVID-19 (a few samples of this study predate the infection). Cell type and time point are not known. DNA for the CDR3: TGTGCCAGCAGAAGGGGACAGGGATATCAGCCCCAGCATTTT. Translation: CASRRGQGYQPQHF.